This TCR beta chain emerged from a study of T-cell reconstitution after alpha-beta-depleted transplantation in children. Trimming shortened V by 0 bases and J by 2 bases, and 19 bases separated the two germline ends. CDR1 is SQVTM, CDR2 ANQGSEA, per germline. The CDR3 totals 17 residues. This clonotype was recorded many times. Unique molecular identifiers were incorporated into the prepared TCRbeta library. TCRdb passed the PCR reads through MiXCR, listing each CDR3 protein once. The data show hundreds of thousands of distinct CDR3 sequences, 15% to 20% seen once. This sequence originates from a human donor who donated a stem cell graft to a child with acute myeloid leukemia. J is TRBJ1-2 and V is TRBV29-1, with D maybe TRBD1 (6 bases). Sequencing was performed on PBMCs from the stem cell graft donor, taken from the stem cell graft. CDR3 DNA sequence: TGCAGCGTTGAAGATTACCAGAGGGACACGCGGAACTATGGCTACACCTTC. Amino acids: CSVEDYQRDTRNYGYTF.